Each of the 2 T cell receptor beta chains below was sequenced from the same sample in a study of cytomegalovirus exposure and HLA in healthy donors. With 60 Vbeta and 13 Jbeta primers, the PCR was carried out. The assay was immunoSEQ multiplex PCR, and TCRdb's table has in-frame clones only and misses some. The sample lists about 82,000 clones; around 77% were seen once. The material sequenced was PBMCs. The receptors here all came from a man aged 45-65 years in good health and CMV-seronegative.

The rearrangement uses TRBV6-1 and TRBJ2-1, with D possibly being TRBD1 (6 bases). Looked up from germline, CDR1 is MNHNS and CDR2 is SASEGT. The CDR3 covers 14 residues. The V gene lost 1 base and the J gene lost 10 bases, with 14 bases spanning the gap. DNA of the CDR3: TGTGCCAGCAGTGAAGGATACAGGGTTGAGGAGCAGTTCTTC. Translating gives CASSEGYRVEEQFF.

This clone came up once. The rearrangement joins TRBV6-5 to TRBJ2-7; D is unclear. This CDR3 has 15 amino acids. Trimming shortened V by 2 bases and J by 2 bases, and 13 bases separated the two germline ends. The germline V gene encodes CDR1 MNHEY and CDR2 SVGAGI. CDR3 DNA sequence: TGTGCCAGCAGTTACAGTTACAGTAACGCCTACGAGCAGTACTTC. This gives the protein CASSYSYSNAYEQYF.